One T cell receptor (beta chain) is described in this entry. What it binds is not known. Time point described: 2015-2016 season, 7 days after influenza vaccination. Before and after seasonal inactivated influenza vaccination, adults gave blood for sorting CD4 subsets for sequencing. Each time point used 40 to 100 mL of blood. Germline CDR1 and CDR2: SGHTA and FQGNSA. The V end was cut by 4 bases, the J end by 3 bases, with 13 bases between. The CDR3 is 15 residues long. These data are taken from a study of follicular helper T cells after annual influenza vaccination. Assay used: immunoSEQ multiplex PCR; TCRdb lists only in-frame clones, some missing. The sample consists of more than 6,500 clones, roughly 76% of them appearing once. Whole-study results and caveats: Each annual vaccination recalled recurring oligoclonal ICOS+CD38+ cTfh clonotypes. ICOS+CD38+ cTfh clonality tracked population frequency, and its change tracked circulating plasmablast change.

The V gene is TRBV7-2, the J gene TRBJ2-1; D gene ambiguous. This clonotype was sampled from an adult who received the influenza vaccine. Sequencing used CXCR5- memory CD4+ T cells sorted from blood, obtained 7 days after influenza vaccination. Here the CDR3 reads CASSSWGSHYNEQFF. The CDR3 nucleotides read TGTGCCAGCAGCTCGTGGGGATCCCACTACAATGAGCAGTTCTTC.